A selection of T cell receptor beta chains follows, all from one sample in a study of human T cells and chemical hapten exposure. TCRdb re-called the RACE reads through MiXCR, storing one row per CDR3 protein. The sample carries approximately 46,000 distinct CDR3 sequences, roughly a tenth recorded once. Specimen: whole blood, collected in connection with sensitization to the hapten diphenylcyclopropenone (DPC). All receptors come from a woman aged 25 to 39 with alopecia areata. Some clones in this sample may be carry-over from other donors' samples. CDR3s include the opening cysteine and the closing phenylalanine or tryptophan. The D gene is left open where the match is weak. Some rows have no size entry. The others give once, few or many, or a class for an expanded clone.

J,size,D,V,CDR3,DNA
TRBJ2-1,medium-sized,TRBD1,TRBV7-3,CASSLGQGGLNEQFF,TGTGCCAGCAGCCTGGGACAGGGGGGACTCAATGAGCAGTTCTTC
TRBJ1-3,few,.,TRBV12-3/TRBV12-4,CASSFGGTTGNTIYF,TGTGCCAGCAGTTTCGGGGGTACGACTGGAAACACCATATATTTT
TRBJ2-2,.,.,TRBV7-9,CASSVNTWTNTGELFF,TGTGCCAGCAGCGTAAATACCTGGACCAACACCGGGGAGCTGTTTTTT
TRBJ2-7,many,.,TRBV4-3,CASSQDRTGENSYEQYF,TGCGCCAGCAGCCAAGACCGGACCGGGGAAAACTCCTACGAGCAGTACTTC
TRBJ2-5,.,TRBD2,TRBV5-8,CASGSSGGPRETQYF,TGTGCCAGCGGGTCGAGCGGGGGGCCGAGGGAGACCCAGTACTTC
TRBJ2-6,.,.,TRBV7-2,CASSTDNSGANVLTF,TGTGCCAGCAGCACGGACAACTCTGGGGCCAACGTCCTGACTTTC
TRBJ1-1,many,.,TRBV7-2,CASSPQGRASEAFF,TGTGCCAGCAGCCCTCAAGGGCGGGCATCTGAAGCTTTCTTT
TRBJ1-1,few,.,TRBV7-9,CASSSTTGWNTEAFF,TGTGCCAGCAGCTCGACCACAGGGTGGAACACTGAAGCTTTCTTT
TRBJ2-1,.,.,TRBV25-1,CASSEYRGGFLGNEQFF,TGTGCCAGCAGTGAATATCGTGGGGGCTTCCTGGGGAATGAGCAGTTCTTC
TRBJ1-2,few,.,TRBV6-6,CASSYSGSYGYTF,TGTGCCAGCAGTTACTCGGGCAGCTATGGCTACACCTTC
TRBJ2-2,.,.,TRBV6-2/TRBV6-3,CASSYSRAGELFF,TGTGCCAGCAGTTACTCGAGGGCCGGGGAGCTGTTTTTT
TRBJ2-2,few,TRBD1,TRBV7-3,CASSLNGQASTGELFF,TGTGCCAGCAGCTTAAACGGACAGGCGAGCACCGGGGAGCTGTTTTTT
TRBJ1-3,.,.,TRBV28,CASTGLPGNTIYF,TGTGCCAGTACAGGGCTCCCTGGAAACACCATATATTTT
TRBJ1-2,few,.,TRBV9,CASSVEGDGAYGYTF,TGTGCCAGCAGCGTAGAGGGGGACGGAGCTTATGGCTACACCTTC
TRBJ2-1,few,TRBD1,TRBV7-2,CASSLALTGGVYNEQFF,TGTGCCAGCAGCTTAGCCCTAACAGGGGGCGTCTACAATGAGCAGTTCTTC
TRBJ1-5,.,.,TRBV18,CASSLGQYNQPQHF,TGTGCCAGCTCACTCGGACAGTACAATCAGCCCCAGCATTTT
TRBJ2-7,few,TRBD1,TRBV19,CASRGQGSHEQYF,TGTGCCAGTAGAGGACAGGGATCCCACGAGCAGTACTTC
TRBJ2-1,.,.,TRBV7-2,CASSSHRPGSYNEQFF,TGTGCCAGCAGCTCGCACCGACCCGGGTCGTACAATGAGCAGTTCTTC
TRBJ1-6,.,.,TRBV19,CASSDPSYNSPLHF,TGTGCCAGTAGTGACCCCTCCTATAATTCACCCCTCCACTTT
TRBJ2-3,.,.,TRBV6-5,CASTTGGRTGDTQYF,TGTGCCAGCACAACTGGGGGGCGCACGGGGGATACGCAGTATTTT
TRBJ2-7,few,TRBD1,TRBV12-3/TRBV12-4,CASSSSLGTGGYEQYF,TGTGCCAGCAGCTCCTCTCTCGGGACAGGGGGCTACGAGCAGTACTTC
TRBJ2-5,few,.,TRBV10-3,CAISESTEGETQYF,TGTGCCATCAGTGAGTCCACCGAGGGGGAGACCCAGTACTTC
TRBJ2-7,.,.,TRBV29-1,CSVALGQGGDEQYF,TGCAGCGTTGCCTTAGGGCAAGGGGGAGACGAGCAGTACTTC
TRBJ2-1,few,TRBD1,TRBV5-4,CASSLASGQGAFGEQFF,TGTGCCAGCAGCTTGGCGTCGGGGCAGGGGGCCTTCGGGGAGCAGTTCTTC
TRBJ2-1,few,TRBD2,TRBV7-9,CASNLGLAGEYDNEQFF,TGTGCCAGCAACCTCGGGCTAGCGGGAGAATATGACAATGAGCAGTTCTTC
TRBJ2-7,many,TRBD2,TRBV7-2,CASSSRAGEAYEQYF,TGTGCCAGCAGCTCGCGAGCGGGAGAAGCCTACGAGCAGTACTTC
TRBJ2-1,few,.,TRBV3-2,CASSPGQARYNEQFF,TGTGCCAGCAGCCCAGGACAGGCACGGTACAATGAGCAGTTCTTC
TRBJ2-3,.,.,TRBV7-2,CASGKRDSTDTQYF,TGTGCCAGCGGAAAAAGAGACAGCACAGATACGCAGTATTTT
TRBJ2-7,few,.,TRBV12-3/TRBV12-4,CASSFADRPYEQYF,TGTGCCAGCAGTTTCGCGGACAGACCCTACGAGCAGTACTTC
TRBJ2-7,few,TRBD1,TRBV7-2,CASSQSGTGDYEQYF,TGTGCCAGCAGCCAGAGCGGGACAGGGGACTACGAGCAGTACTTC
TRBJ2-3,few,.,TRBV28,CASSPPDRITDTQYF,TGTGCCAGCAGCCCCCCCGACAGGATCACAGATACGCAGTATTTT
TRBJ2-3,.,TRBD1,TRBV6-2/TRBV6-3,CASRPRDRGADTQYF,TGTGCCAGCAGACCCCGGGACAGGGGCGCAGATACGCAGTATTTT
TRBJ1-3,few,TRBD1,TRBV2,CASSSTGRVGNTIYF,TGTGCCAGCAGTTCGACAGGGAGAGTCGGAAACACCATATATTTT
TRBJ2-7,.,TRBD1,TRBV29-1,CSVVQGGQGALYEQYF,TGCAGCGTTGTGCAGGGCGGGCAGGGGGCGTTGTACGAGCAGTACTTC
TRBJ2-1,.,.,TRBV20-1,CSLLGGPYNEQFF,TGCAGTCTTCTCGGGGGTCCTTACAATGAGCAGTTCTTC
TRBJ2-1,.,.,TRBV7-2,CASSLSGRWDEQFF,TGTGCCAGCAGCCTGAGCGGACGGTGGGATGAGCAGTTCTTC
TRBJ2-3,.,.,TRBV29-1,CSVDRGPARTDTQYF,TGCAGCGTTGATCGGGGTCCAGCGCGGACAGATACGCAGTATTTT
TRBJ2-7,many,.,TRBV16,CASSQSGDLGNEQYF,TGTGCCAGCAGCCAATCAGGCGATCTGGGCAACGAGCAGTACTTC
TRBJ1-2,many,.,TRBV5-1,CASSLDSGSLGGYTF,TGCGCCAGCAGCTTGGATTCCGGTAGCTTGGGCGGCTACACCTTC
TRBJ1-1,.,.,TRBV29-1,CSVSSSPDTEAFF,TGCAGCGTTTCGTCATCCCCGGACACTGAAGCTTTCTTT
TRBJ1-1,many,.,TRBV28,CASHEGRTEAFF,TGTGCCAGCCACGAAGGACGCACTGAAGCTTTCTTT
TRBJ1-2,few,.,TRBV7-9,CASSFTGLRYGYTF,TGTGCCAGCAGCTTTACAGGTTTGCGGTATGGCTACACCTTC
TRBJ2-5,.,.,TRBV18,CASSPSRVETQYF,TGTGCCAGCTCACCATCCAGGGTAGAGACCCAGTACTTC
TRBJ2-5,few,TRBD2,TRBV7-2,CASSLALAGGQETQYF,TGTGCCAGCAGCTTAGCCCTAGCGGGGGGACAAGAGACCCAGTACTTC
TRBJ1-1,many,TRBD1,TRBV2,CASKVQGLNTEAFF,TGTGCCAGCAAAGTACAGGGGTTAAACACTGAAGCTTTCTTT
TRBJ2-1,many,TRBD2,TRBV30,CAWRVLAGGPIGYNEQFF,TGTGCCTGGAGGGTACTAGCGGGGGGGCCTATTGGCTACAATGAGCAGTTCTTC